This TCR beta chain emerged from a study of control samples from healthy donors and cancer patients. Trimming took off 3 bases at V and 5 bases at J, with 7 bases between the two ends. The germline V gene has CDR1 DFQATT and CDR2 SNEGSKA (reference sequence). This CDR3 spans 11 amino acids. Here immunoSEQ multiplex PCR was the method, and the copy in TCRdb shows in-frame clones only, minus some. The repertoire holds 150,000 to 200,000 clones, around 92% seen once, with around 2% in the top ten. The origin of this receptor is a woman between 40 and 55 years old in good health. The gene calls are TRBV20-1 and TRBJ1-2; D unclear. The source material was blood. The CDR3 spells CSASLSYGYTF. For the CDR3, the DNA is TGCAGTGCTAGCCTATCTTATGGCTACACCTTC.